This T cell receptor (beta chain) is from a study of blood T cell repertoires in COVID-19. Background on the study: T cells, B-cell-depleted T cells, or PBMCs supplied cDNA or gDNA.

Germline values: CDR1 MDHEN, CDR2 SYDVKM. The CDR3 sequence is 13 residues long. The ends were cut back, 2 bases at V and 7 bases at J, with 12 bases in the middle. Method: immunoSEQ multiplex PCR; TCRdb's copy keeps in-frame clones and lacks some. Of 150,000 or so clones detected, roughly 83% appear once; the ten largest clones hold about 5%. Up to 2 weeks before entering the study, exposed participants had met a COVID-19 case. This clonotype was sampled from a man between 65 and 85 years old who had been exposed to COVID-19. The sequencing input was PBMCs or T cells enriched from blood (not recorded which). V and J are TRBV28 and TRBJ2-7, with a weak D call TRBD2 (5 bases). The CDR3 sequence: CASSLVRTWEQYF. CDR3 in DNA: TGTGCCAGCAGTTTAGTAAGGACTTGGGAGCAGTACTTC.